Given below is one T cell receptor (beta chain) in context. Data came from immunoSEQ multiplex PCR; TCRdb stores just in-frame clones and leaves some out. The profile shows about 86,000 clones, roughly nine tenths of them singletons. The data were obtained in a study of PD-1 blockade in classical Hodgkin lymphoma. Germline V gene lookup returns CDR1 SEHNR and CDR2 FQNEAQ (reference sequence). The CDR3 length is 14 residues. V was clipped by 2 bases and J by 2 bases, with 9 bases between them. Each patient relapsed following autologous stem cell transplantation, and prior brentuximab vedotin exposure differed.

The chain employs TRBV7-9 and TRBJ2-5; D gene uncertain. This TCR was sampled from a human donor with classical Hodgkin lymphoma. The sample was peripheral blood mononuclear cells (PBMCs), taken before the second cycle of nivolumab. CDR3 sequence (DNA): TGTGCCAGCAGCTTACGGGCAGAGCAAGAGACCCAGTACTTC. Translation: CASSLRAEQETQYF.